This passage covers 28 T cell receptor beta chains from one sample sequenced in a study of cytomegalovirus exposure and HLA in healthy donors. PCR primers comprised 60 Vbeta and 13 Jbeta primers. Clones were read by immunoSEQ multiplex PCR, and TCRdb kept only the in-frame ones, dropping some. The sample carries under 200,000 clones, 80% to 85% recorded once. The source material was PBMCs. The receptors shown here come from a woman under 30 in good health and CMV-seronegative.

As DNA, the CDR3 is TGTGCCAGCAGCTCCGGGCGGGGTTTGTACGGGATCCAAGAGACCCAGTACTTC. Its translation is CASSSGRGLYGIQETQYF. The rearrangement joins TRBV14 to TRBJ2-5, with D perhaps matching TRBD2 (6 bases). There are 18 residues in the CDR3. Trimming removed 5 bases at V and 1 base at J, with 23 bases between. Germline loops: CDR1 SGHDN, CDR2 FVKESK. The whole variable domain, remainder taken from reference TRBV14 and TRBJ2-5, is EAGVTQFPSHSVIEKGQTVTLRCDPISGHDNLYWYRRVMGKEIKFLLHFVKESKQDESGMPNNRFLAERTGGTYSTLKVQPAELEDSGVYFCASSSGRGLYGIQETQYFGPGTRLLVL.

V usage is TRBV19 and J usage is TRBJ1-5; the match to TRBD1 covers 8 bases. Germline assignment: CDR1 LNHDA and CDR2 SQIVND (reference sequence). This CDR3 spans 16 amino acids. V shed 3 bases, J shed 3 bases, and the junction held 7 bases outside the gene matches. CDR3 nucleotides: TGTGCCAGTAGTATCCCCCGCAGGGGGCACAATCAGCCCCAGCATTTT. It translates to CASSIPRRGHNQPQHF.

The J gene is TRBJ2-2, the V gene TRBV5-4; perhaps TRBD1 as D (6 bases). This CDR3 is built from 15 residues. The V end lost 3 bases, the J end lost 0 bases, and 9 bases lay between the germline ends. The germline gives CDR1 SGHNT, CDR2 YYREEE (reference sequence). CDR3 in amino acids: CASSSGTPNTGELFF. The CDR3 bases are TGTGCCAGCAGCTCAGGGACACCGAACACCGGGGAGCTGTTTTTT.

This rearrangement joins TRBV28 to TRBJ2-7, with a possible D match to TRBD1 (6 bases). Germline CDR1 and CDR2: MDHEN and SYDVKM. V was trimmed by 0 bases and J by 3 bases, leaving 15 bases between them. The CDR3 is made up of 16 amino acids. The CDR3 region has the DNA TGTGCCAGCAGTTTATGGGTACAGGGTCAAAACTACGAGCAGTACTTC. Protein sequence: CASSLWVQGQNYEQYF.

The chain carries TRBV2 and TRBJ2-5; perhaps TRBD2 as D (6 bases). The V and J ends lost 7 bases and 4 bases respectively, with 19 bases between them. This CDR3 comprises 15 residues. CDR1 and CDR2 from the germline V gene are SNHLY and FYNNEI. The CDR3 loop is CASTGGTHARETQYF. CDR3 nucleotides: TGTGCCAGCACCGGAGGGACTCATGCTAGAGAGACCCAGTACTTC.

The rearrangement uses TRBV7-2 and TRBJ2-7, with TRBD2 matching over 8 bases. Germline CDR1 is SGHTA and CDR2 is FQGNSA. With 5 bases clipped from V and 3 bases from J, the junction kept 6 bases outside the gene matches. The CDR3 runs to 14 residues. CDR3 DNA: TGTGCCAGCAGCCCTCCGGGACTAGGCTACGAGCAGTACTTC. This codes for CASSPPGLGYEQYF.

The V gene is TRBV4-3, the J gene TRBJ2-1, with a weak D call TRBD2 (6 bases). The V gene lost 5 bases and the J gene lost 1 base, with 15 bases spanning the gap. CDR3 size: 16 residues. In germline, CDR1 is LGHNA, CDR2 YSLEER. CDR3 residues: CASSDLRAGSYNEQFF. The CDR3 nucleotides are TGCGCCAGCAGCGACCTTCGTGCGGGATCCTACAATGAGCAGTTCTTC.

This clone was observed a handful of times. The chain couples TRBV5-6 to TRBJ2-1, with D unresolved. In germline, CDR1 is SGHDT, CDR2 YYEEEE. V was shortened by 0 bases and J by 0 bases, with 4 bases between the two germline ends. This CDR3 is built from 14 residues. DNA of the CDR3: TGTGCCAGCAGCTTGGTCAGCTCCTACAATGAGCAGTTCTTC. The encoded protein is CASSLVSSYNEQFF.

The chain couples TRBV19 to TRBJ1-1; TRBD1 agrees at 7 bases. The CDR3 runs 18 residues. Germline V lookup: CDR1 LNHDA, CDR2 SQIVND (reference sequence). V lost 2 bases to trimming and J lost 4 bases; unmatched junction nucleotides: 16. The CDR3 DNA follows: TGTGCCAGTAGTATATCCCTTAACAGGGGAGGCTTGAGCACTGAAGCTTTCTTT. It is translated as CASSISLNRGGLSTEAFF.

The chain couples TRBV29-1 to TRBJ1-2; perhaps TRBD1 as D (5 bases). V was shortened by 6 bases and J by 7 bases, with 18 bases between the two germline ends. This CDR3 is 13 amino acids long. Germline V gene lookup returns CDR1 SQVTM and CDR2 ANQGSEA. In nucleotides, the CDR3 is TGCAGCGTACAGTCGTGGGGCGCAGGTGGCTACACCTTC. It specifies CSVQSWGAGGYTF. The whole variable domain, remainder taken from reference TRBV29-1 and TRBJ1-2, is SAVISQKPSRDICQRGTSLTIQCQVDSQVTMMFWYRQQPGQSLTLIATANQGSEATYESGFVIDKFPISRPNLTFSTLTVSNMSPEDSSIYLCSVQSWGAGGYTFGSGTRLTVV.

The CDR3 reads CASSPSTGETSYEQYF. CDR3 coding DNA: TGTGCCAGCAGTCCCTCAACAGGCGAAACATCCTACGAGCAGTACTTC. The rearrangement joins TRBV27 to TRBJ2-7, with D possibly TRBD1 on 5 matching bases. The germline V gene has CDR1 MNHEY and CDR2 SMNVEV (reference sequence). V lost 5 bases to trimming and J lost 1 base, with 18 bases between them. The length of the CDR3 is 16 residues.

The chain has TRBV7-2 and TRBJ2-7; 7 nucleotides agree with TRBD2. The CDR3 consists of 15 residues. V lost 5 bases to trimming and J lost 2 bases; unmatched junction nucleotides: 9. The germline gives CDR1 SGHTA, CDR2 FQGNSA. The chain's CDR3 is CASSTAPSGAYEQYF. DNA for the CDR3: TGTGCCAGCAGCACGGCCCCTAGCGGAGCCTACGAGCAGTACTTC.

The chain has TRBV28 and TRBJ2-7, with 7 bases matching TRBD1. The CDR3 sequence is 14 residues long. Germline V CDR1 and CDR2: MDHEN, SYDVKM. V lost 6 bases, J lost 0 bases, and 5 bases stayed unmatched. The CDR3 bases are TGTGCCAGCAGGAGGACAGGACTCTCCTACGAGCAGTACTTC. Protein product: CASRRTGLSYEQYF.

Concerning this clone: The junction differs from germline at one of its ends, possibly a read error. J is TRBJ2-7 and V is TRBV7-9; 9 nucleotides match TRBD2. Germline loops: CDR1 SEHNR, CDR2 FQNEAQ (reference sequence). The CDR3 spans 16 residues. CDR3 residues: CSSSPRVAGVLYEQYF. CDR3 bases: TGTTCCAGCAGCCCTCGGGTAGCGGGGGTCCTTTACGAGCAGTACTTC.

The rearrangement joins TRBV5-8 to TRBJ2-1; 7 positions agree with TRBD2. J gave up 7 bases and V 0 bases, and 10 bases lay outside the gene matches. Looked up from germline, CDR1 is SGHTS and CDR2 is YDEGEE. The CDR3 totals 16 residues. The CDR3 is CASSLDAGVGINEQFF. The CDR3 DNA follows: TGTGCCAGCAGCTTGGACGCGGGAGTCGGTATAAATGAGCAGTTCTTC.

The genes are TRBV12-5 and TRBJ2-1; TRBD2 aligns across 8 bases. J lost 4 bases, V lost 3 bases, and 5 bases had no gene match. The CDR3 has 15 residues. Per germline, CDR1 LGHNT and CDR2 FRNRAP. The CDR3 loop reads CASGFMAGGYNEQFF. Here the CDR3 DNA reads TGTGCTAGTGGTTTTATGGCGGGGGGATACAATGAGCAGTTCTTC.

The rearrangement links TRBV27 to TRBJ2-7; no clear D gene. Germline-derived CDR1 and CDR2 are MNHEY and SMNVEV (reference sequence). V lost 10 bases and J 4 bases, leaving 14 bases between the germline ends. The length of the CDR3 is 12 residues. In DNA form, the CDR3 reads TGTGCCACCGAGAGGATTCAGTACGAGCAGTACTTC. Its translation is CATERIQYEQYF.

The genes are TRBV4-3 and TRBJ2-2, with 7 nucleotides matching TRBD1. V shed 4 bases, J shed 4 bases, and the junction held 6 bases outside the gene matches. The CDR3 has 15 residues. Per the germline V gene, CDR1 is LGHNA and CDR2 is YSLEER. The CDR3 here is CASSLLNRGTGELFF. In DNA, the CDR3 is TGCGCCAGCAGCCTATTAAACAGGGGCACCGGGGAGCTGTTTTTT.

About this clone: An end of the junction differs from the germline gene, which may be a read error. V and J are TRBV7-7 and TRBJ2-5; D unclear. This CDR3 has 15 residues. Per germline, CDR1 SSHAT and CDR2 FNYEAQ (reference sequence). CDR3 region: CASSLSSVYGETQYF. For the CDR3, the DNA is TGTGCTAGCAGCTTATCAAGCGTATATGGAGAGACCCAGTACTTC.

This chain joins TRBV27 and TRBJ1-4, with D tentatively TRBD1 (6 bases). CDR3 length: 19 residues. Germline values: CDR1 MNHEY, CDR2 SMNVEV (reference sequence). Trimming cost V 0 bases and J 1 base, with 18 bases left between them. Here the CDR3 reads CASSLSGRGRPVTNEKLFF. The CDR3 region has the DNA TGTGCCAGCAGTTTATCGGGCAGGGGACGGCCTGTAACTAATGAAAAACTGTTTTTT.

The chain joins TRBV11-2 to TRBJ2-2; unclear D gene. CDR1 and CDR2 from the germline V gene are SGHAT and FQNNGV. V shed 4 bases and J shed 0 bases, with 12 bases lying between them. The length of the CDR3 is 16 residues. The CDR3 here is CASSSSWRSNTGELFF. The DNA for the CDR3 is TGTGCCAGCAGCTCAAGTTGGCGGTCGAACACCGGGGAGCTGTTTTTT.

This clone occurred a few times. The chain links TRBV6-1 to TRBJ1-1, with D possibly TRBD1 on 6 matching bases. Germline CDR1 MNHNS, CDR2 SASEGT. This CDR3 has 13 residues. V shed 10 bases and J shed 5 bases, with 17 bases lying between them. CDR3 sequence (DNA): TGTGCCACGAGAGAAGCGGGGGCAACTGAAGCTTTCTTT. As protein: CATREAGATEAFF.

The V call is TRBV2, the J call TRBJ2-7; the match to TRBD2 covers 8 bases. CDR3 length: 15 residues. Trimming removed 4 bases from V and 3 bases from J; junction bases left unmatched: 8. Germline CDR1 and CDR2: SNHLY and FYNNEI. This chain's CDR3 is CASSAGLGRVYEQYV. The CDR3 DNA reads TGTGCCAGCAGTGCCGGACTCGGGAGGGTCTACGAGCAGTACGTC.

V and J are TRBV7-8 and TRBJ2-5, with 10 positions matching TRBD2. CDR1 is SGHVS, CDR2 FQNEAQ, per germline. V shed 5 bases, J shed 4 bases, and the junction held 13 bases outside the gene matches. There are 17 residues in the CDR3. The CDR3 region is CASSPTSSGRNSETQYF. CDR3 sequence (DNA): TGTGCCAGCAGCCCTACGTCTAGCGGGAGAAACTCAGAGACCCAGTACTTC.

The genes are TRBV19 and TRBJ1-2; weak D call: TRBD1 (6 bases). The CDR3 is 15 amino acids. Germline CDR1 LNHDA, CDR2 SQIVND (reference sequence). Trimming removed 7 bases from V and 1 base from J, with 16 bases in between. The DNA for the CDR3 is TGTGCCAGTAAAGGACAGCGGGACCATAACTATGGCTACACCTTC. Protein sequence: CASKGQRDHNYGYTF.

This clone occurred a few times. The chain is built from TRBV28 and TRBJ1-5; D remains ambiguous. Germline values: CDR1 MDHEN, CDR2 SYDVKM. The CDR3 consists of 14 residues. V shed 7 bases and J shed 1 base, with 11 bases lying between them. The CDR3 sequence is CASTSVISNQPQHF. CDR3 DNA: TGTGCCAGCACCTCGGTCATCAGCAATCAGCCCCAGCATTTT.

V and J are TRBV4-3 and TRBJ1-2; TRBD1 matches at 11 bases. The germline CDR1 and CDR2 sequences are LGHNA and YSLEER. The CDR3 sequence is 15 residues long. With V trimmed by 1 base and J by 6 bases, 4 bases remained unmatched. This CDR3 is CASSQGGTGGHGYTF. CDR3 DNA sequence: TGCGCCAGCAGCCAAGGGGGGACAGGGGGGCATGGCTACACCTTC.

This clone is a singleton in its sample. The J gene is TRBJ1-2, the V gene TRBV29-1; no clear D gene. Trimming left V 2 bases short and J 8 bases short, with 9 bases between. The germline V gene has CDR1 SQVTM and CDR2 ANQGSEA. The CDR3 runs to 11 residues. Here the CDR3 DNA reads TGCAGCGTTGAATCCCGGGAAGGCTACACCTTC. Translation gives CSVESREGYTF.